Below, one T cell receptor beta chain is given with its context. Its antigen is not known. This entry belongs to a study of cytomegalovirus exposure and HLA in healthy donors. Study overall: Earlier sequencing of 150 million to 200 million T cells yielded nearly 120 million unique TCR beta sequences.

The study ran its PCR with 60 Vbeta and 13 Jbeta primers. Method: immunoSEQ multiplex PCR; TCRdb's copy keeps in-frame clones and lacks some. The data contain over 150,000 clones, approximately 75% of them singletons. Findings of the study overall: Reportedly, diagnosis of cytomegalovirus status by the classifier showed high specificity and sensitivity.

The study sampled nominally healthy donors, though unrecorded immune exposures were likely. The ends lost 7 bases at V and 0 bases at J; junction bases unmatched: 8. Germline CDR1 and CDR2: LNHDA and SQIVND (reference sequence). This CDR3 contains 17 residues. The receptor comes from a young man in good health and CMV-seropositive. The material sequenced was PBMCs. V usage is TRBV19 and J usage is TRBJ1-6, with TRBD1 identical over 8 bases. The CDR3 DNA is TGTGCCAGTACGATTGGACAGGGCCACTCCTATAATTCACCCCTCCACTTT. Encoded protein: CASTIGQGHSYNSPLHF.